A single sample is the source of the 13 T cell receptor beta chains below, sequenced in a study of identical twins. MiXCR, run by TCRdb on the 5' RACE reads, gives a single entry per CDR3 protein. The top ten clones hold around 0.48% of a sample with about 490,000 distinct CDR3 sequences, approximately 16% of them seen once. A further study also used this sample, focusing on yellow fever vaccine responses in identical twins.

Specimen: CD4+ T cells sorted from blood. The receptors derive from a woman under 30 in good health.

Many counts were recorded for this clonotype. This chain connects TRBV7-8 to TRBJ2-1; D possibly corresponds to TRBD2 (6 bases). The germline gives CDR1 SGHVS, CDR2 FQNEAQ. The CDR3 consists of 15 residues. The V and J ends lost 4 bases and 9 bases respectively, with 19 bases between them. The CDR3 region is CASSYTRHPEGEQFF. In DNA, the CDR3 is TGTGCCAGCAGCTACACCCGTCACCCGGAGGGTGAGCAGTTCTTC.

This clonotype was picked up a small number of times. The rearrangement uses TRBV20-1 and TRBJ2-7; 11 bases match TRBD2. CDR3 length: 15 residues. The J segment lost 9 bases and the V segment lost 0 bases, leaving 10 bases of the junction unmatched. The germline CDR1 and CDR2 sequences are DFQATT and SNEGSKA (reference sequence). The CDR3 sequence is CSARDDTSGGRGQYV. CDR3 coding DNA: TGCAGTGCTAGAGACGATACTAGCGGGGGACGCGGGCAGTACGTC.

In its sample, this clonotype was seen many times. V usage is TRBV5-1 and J usage is TRBJ2-1; 14 bases map to TRBD2. Trimming at V came to 4 bases and at J to 6 bases, leaving 6 bases not matched to a gene. Germline assignment: CDR1 SGHRS and CDR2 YFSETQ. The CDR3 contains 16 residues. CDR3 coding DNA: TGCGCCAGCAGCACGACGGGGACTAGCGGGAGCAATGAGCAGTTCTTC. Translated, it gives CASSTTGTSGSNEQFF.

This clonotype was recorded at least ten times. The chain is built from TRBV5-1 and TRBJ2-5; D gene ambiguous. The length of the CDR3 is 13 residues. V was pared by 5 bases and J by 0 bases, with 8 bases between. The V gene's germline CDR1 is SGHRS and CDR2 YFSETQ. The CDR3, as DNA: TGCGCCAGCAGTCGACGATACCAAGAGACCCAGTACTTC. Protein product: CASSRRYQETQYF.

The rearrangement joins TRBV7-9 to TRBJ2-7; the match to TRBD1 covers 8 bases. Germline V gene sequence: CDR1 SEHNR, CDR2 FQNEAQ (reference sequence). V lost 5 bases and J lost 6; bases outside the gene matches: 12. CDR3 length equals 15 residues. CDR3 residues: CASSRTERQGSEQYF. CDR3 DNA sequence: TGTGCCAGCAGCAGGACCGAAAGACAGGGGAGCGAGCAGTACTTC.

This clonotype turned up a few times. This chain joins TRBV6-5 and TRBJ2-3, with 8 positions matching TRBD1. Germline values: CDR1 MNHEY, CDR2 SVGAGI. The CDR3 is made up of 15 amino acids. With 3 bases clipped from V and 0 bases from J, the junction kept 2 bases outside the gene matches. CDR3 protein: CASSYRQGSTDTQYF. The DNA for the CDR3 is TGTGCCAGCAGTTATAGACAGGGGAGCACAGATACGCAGTATTTT.

The rearrangement joins TRBV5-1 to TRBJ2-5, with TRBD2 matching over 7 bases. From germline, CDR1 is SGHRS and CDR2 YFSETQ. V gave up 1 base and J gave up 2 bases; unmatched junction bases: 8. The CDR3 consists of 16 residues. In DNA form, the CDR3 reads TGCGCCAGCAGCTTGAGGTCGGGGGGACCTCAAGAGACCCAGTACTTC. Protein sequence: CASSLRSGGPQETQYF. Filled out from reference TRBV5-1 and TRBJ2-5, the complete variable domain reads KAGVTQTPRYLIKTRGQQVTLSCSPISGHRSVSWYQQTPGQGLQFLFEYFSETQRNKGNFPGRFSGRQFSNSRSEMNVSTLELGDSALYLCASSLRSGGPQETQYFGPGTRLLVL.

The chain is built from TRBV7-3 and TRBJ2-5; TRBD1 is a possible D gene (5 bases). The ends were cut back, 4 bases at V and 2 bases at J, with 23 bases in the middle. The CDR3 runs 18 residues. Germline V gives CDR1 SGHTA, CDR2 FQGTGA. CDR3 DNA sequence: TGTGCCAGCAGCTCCGATCCCCAGGGCGCTGATGATCAAGAGACCCAGTACTTC. The encoded protein is CASSSDPQGADDQETQYF.

V and J are TRBV25-1 and TRBJ2-7; D is ambiguous. Germline V gives CDR1 MGHDK, CDR2 SYGVNS. The CDR3 covers 11 residues. V shed 4 bases and J shed 6 bases, with 7 bases lying between them. CDR3 amino acids: CASSVSAEQYV. CDR3 sequence (DNA): TGTGCCAGCAGTGTATCGGCCGAGCAGTACGTC.

The chain links TRBV11-3 to TRBJ2-3, with 11 bases fitting TRBD2. V lost 4 bases and J lost 6; bases outside the gene matches: 6. This CDR3 is built from 15 residues. CDR1 and CDR2 from the germline V gene are SGHNT and YENEEA. The CDR3, as DNA: TGTGCCAGCAGCTCGGGACTAGCGGAGGGGGATACGCAGTATTTT. Encoded protein: CASSSGLAEGDTQYF.

This clonotype appeared many times. The rearrangement links TRBV12-3 or TRBV12-4 to TRBJ1-5, with D unclear. V lost 6 bases, J lost 0 bases, and 12 bases lay in between. The CDR3 is made up of 15 amino acids. In nucleotides, the CDR3 is TGTGCCAGCAGCGAAAAGGCGGGTAGCAATCAGCCCCAGCATTTT. Its protein is CASSEKAGSNQPQHF.

The chain couples TRBV9 to TRBJ2-4; TRBD2 might be the D (7 bases). The CDR3 extends over 13 amino acids. Germline CDR1 SGDLS, CDR2 YYNGEE. V was clipped by 0 bases and J by 9 bases, with 10 bases between them. The CDR3 region is CASSVDGGAIQYF. For the CDR3, the DNA is TGTGCCAGCAGCGTAGATGGGGGGGCCATTCAGTACTTC.

This chain joins TRBV3-1 and TRBJ1-1; D uncertain. CDR1 and CDR2 from the germline V gene are LGHDT and YNNKEL (reference sequence). This CDR3 is built from 15 residues. Between the trimmed V and J ends, which lost 0 bases and 1 base, there was a span of 9 bases. CDR3 amino acids: CASSQDRGGNTEAFF. The CDR3 nucleotides are TGTGCCAGCAGCCAAGATAGAGGAGGGAACACTGAAGCTTTCTTT.